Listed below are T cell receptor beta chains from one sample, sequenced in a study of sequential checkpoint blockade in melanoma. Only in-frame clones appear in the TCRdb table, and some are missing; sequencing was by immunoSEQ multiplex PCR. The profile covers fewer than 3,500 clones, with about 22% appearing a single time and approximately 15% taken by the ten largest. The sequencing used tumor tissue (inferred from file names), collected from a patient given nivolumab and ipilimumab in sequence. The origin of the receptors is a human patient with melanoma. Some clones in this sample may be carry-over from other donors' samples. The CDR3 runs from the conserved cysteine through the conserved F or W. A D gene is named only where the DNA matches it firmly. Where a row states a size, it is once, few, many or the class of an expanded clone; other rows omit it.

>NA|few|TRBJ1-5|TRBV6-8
CASSYSPGLPQHF
TGTGCCAGCAGTTACTCCCCAGGGCTGCCCCAGCATTTT
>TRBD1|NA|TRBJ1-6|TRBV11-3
CASSSGQGFYNSPLHF
TGTGCCAGCAGCTCGGGACAGGGATTCTATAATTCACCCCTCCACTTT
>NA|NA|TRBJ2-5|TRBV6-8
CASFPGPGGETQYF
TGTGCCAGCTTTCCGGGGCCTGGGGGAGAGACCCAGTACTTC
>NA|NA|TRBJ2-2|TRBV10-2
CASALGSGAGELFF
TGCGCCAGCGCTCTAGGCTCTGGGGCCGGGGAGCTGTTTTTT
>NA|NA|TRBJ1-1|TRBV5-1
CASSFRALDTEAFF
TGCGCCAGCAGCTTCAGGGCCCTCGACACTGAAGCTTTCTTT
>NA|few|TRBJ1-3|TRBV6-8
CASSYGGESGNTIYF
TGTGCCAGCAGTTACGGGGGCGAATCTGGAAACACCATATATTTT
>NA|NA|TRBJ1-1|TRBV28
CASSYRDVRSAFF
TGTGCCAGCAGTTATCGGGACGTTCGGTCAGCTTTCTTT
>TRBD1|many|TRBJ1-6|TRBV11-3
CASSLEGAGNSPLHF
TGTGCCAGCAGCTTGGAGGGGGCAGGGAATTCACCCCTCCACTTT
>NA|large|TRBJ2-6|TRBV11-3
CASSLDPPGAGANVLTF
TGTGCCAGCAGCTTAGACCCTCCAGGAGCTGGGGCCAACGTCCTGACTTTC
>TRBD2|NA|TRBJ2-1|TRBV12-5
CASGSPTSLNEQFF
TGTGCTAGTGGTTCGCCGACTAGCCTCAATGAGCAGTTCTTC
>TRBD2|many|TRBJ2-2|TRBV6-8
CAIMTSGGAATGELFF
TGTGCCATCATGACTAGCGGGGGGGCCGCCACCGGGGAGCTGTTTTTT
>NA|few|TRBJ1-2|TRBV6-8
CASTPRVGTLYGYTF
TGTGCCAGCACTCCCCGGGTAGGCACCCTCTATGGCTACACCTTC
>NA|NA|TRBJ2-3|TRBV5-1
CASSSGTAQISTDTQYF
TGCGCCAGCAGCTCCGGCACAGCCCAAATTAGCACAGATACGCAGTATTTT
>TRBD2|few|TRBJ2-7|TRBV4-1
CARILGLVLLRTSGGLTYEQYF
TGCGCCAGGATCCTCGGCCTAGTTCTCCTTCGGACTAGCGGGGGCCTAACCTACGAGCAGTACTTC
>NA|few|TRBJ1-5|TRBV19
CASSTYSQGRYQPQHF
TGTGCCAGTAGTACATACAGTCAGGGGAGGTATCAGCCCCAGCATTTT
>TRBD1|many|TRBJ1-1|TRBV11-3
CASSSQPARTGGNTEAFF
TGTGCCAGCAGCTCACAACCCGCCAGGACAGGGGGAAACACTGAAGCTTTCTTT
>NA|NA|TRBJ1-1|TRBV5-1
CASKQGTQNTEAFF
TGCGCCAGCAAGCAGGGGACCCAAAACACTGAAGCTTTCTTT
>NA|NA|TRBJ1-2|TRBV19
CASEPRSTNYGYTF
TGTGCCAGTGAGCCCCGGTCGACTAACTATGGCTACACCTTC
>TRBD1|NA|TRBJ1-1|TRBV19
CASSRDRGVDTEAFF
TGTGCCAGTAGTCGGGACAGGGGCGTGGACACTGAAGCTTTCTTT
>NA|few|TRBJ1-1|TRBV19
CASSIARETEAFF
TGTGCCAGTAGTATAGCTAGGGAGACTGAAGCTTTCTTT
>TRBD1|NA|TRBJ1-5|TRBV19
CASRLGTGDNQPQHF
TGTGCCAGTAGACTTGGGACAGGGGACAATCAGCCCCAGCATTTT
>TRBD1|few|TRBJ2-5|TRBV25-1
CASSVPGTGVQETQYF
TGTGCCAGCAGTGTCCCCGGGACAGGGGTCCAAGAGACCCAGTACTTC
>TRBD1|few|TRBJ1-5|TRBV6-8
CASRGQQGASQPQHF
TGTGCCAGCAGAGGTCAACAGGGGGCAAGTCAGCCCCAGCATTTT
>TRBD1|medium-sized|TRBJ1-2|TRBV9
CASSRTGRDRGYTF
TGTGCCAGCAGCCGGACAGGGCGGGATCGTGGCTACACCTTC
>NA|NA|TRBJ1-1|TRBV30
CAWSVASGAFF
TGTGCCTGGAGTGTGGCGTCTGGAGCTTTCTTT
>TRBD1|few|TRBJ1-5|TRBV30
CAWSGGGGIDQPQHF
TGTGCCTGGAGTGGGGGAGGGGGCATCGATCAGCCCCAGCATTTT
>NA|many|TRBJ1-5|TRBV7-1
CASSLTGGQPQHF
TGTGCCAGCAGCTTAACAGGAGGACAGCCCCAGCATTTT
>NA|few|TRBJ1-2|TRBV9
CASSTGLSGYTF
TGTGCCAGCAGCACTGGCTTGTCGGGCTACACCTTC
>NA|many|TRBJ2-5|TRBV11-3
CASSLGHDVGETQYF
TGTGCCAGCAGCTTAGGGCATGACGTTGGGGAGACCCAGTACTTC
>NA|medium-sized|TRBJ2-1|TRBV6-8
CASSYYRGGNNEQFF
TGTGCCAGCAGTTACTACCGTGGGGGAAACAATGAGCAGTTCTTC
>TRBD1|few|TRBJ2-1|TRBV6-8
CASSPPLGTGNEQFF
TGTGCCAGCAGCCCACCCCTGGGGACAGGGAATGAGCAGTTCTTC
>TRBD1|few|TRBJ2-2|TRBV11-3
CASRPGQGATGELFF
TGTGCCAGCAGACCTGGACAGGGGGCAACCGGGGAGCTGTTTTTT
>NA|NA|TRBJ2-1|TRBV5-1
CASSWGLAGYDEQFF
TGCGCCAGCAGCTGGGGCCTAGCCGGGTACGATGAGCAGTTCTTC
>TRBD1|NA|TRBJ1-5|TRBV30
CAWNRDRDQPQHF
TGTGCCTGGAACCGGGACAGGGATCAGCCCCAGCATTTT
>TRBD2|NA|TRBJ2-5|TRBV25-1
CASGTSGGPRETQYF
TGTGCCAGCGGGACTAGCGGGGGACCACGGGAGACCCAGTACTTC
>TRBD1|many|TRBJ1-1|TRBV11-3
CASSPRGGKMNTEAFF
TGTGCCAGCAGCCCCAGGGGGGGCAAGATGAACACTGAAGCTTTCTTT
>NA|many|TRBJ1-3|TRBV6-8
CASSVLRDPKRRGSGNTIYF
TGTGCCAGCAGTGTTTTAAGGGACCCAAAAAGACGGGGATCTGGAAACACCATATATTTT
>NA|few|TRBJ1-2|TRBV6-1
CASSEGDYGYTF
TGTGCCAGCAGTGAAGGGGACTATGGCTACACCTTC
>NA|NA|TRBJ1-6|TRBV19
CASSIAARVSSYNSPLHF
TGTGCCAGTAGTATAGCGGCGAGGGTCAGCTCCTATAATTCACCCCTCCACTTT
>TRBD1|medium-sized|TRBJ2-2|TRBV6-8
CASSYEGTGNTGELFF
TGTGCCAGCAGTTATGAAGGGACAGGGAACACCGGGGAGCTGTTTTTT
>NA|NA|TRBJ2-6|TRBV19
CASSTPGRGSGANVLTF
TGTGCCAGTAGTACACCGGGAAGAGGCTCTGGGGCCAACGTCCTGACTTTC
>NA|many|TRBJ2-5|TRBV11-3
CASSPRQSQETQYF
TGTGCTAGCAGCCCCAGACAGAGCCAAGAGACCCAGTACTTC
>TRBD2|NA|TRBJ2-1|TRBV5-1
CASSMGGLDNEQFF
TGCGCCAGCAGCATGGGGGGGTTAGACAATGAGCAGTTCTTC
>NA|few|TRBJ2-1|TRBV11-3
CASSPGPGHRYNEQFF
TGTGCCAGCAGCCCGGGACCGGGACACCGTTACAATGAGCAGTTCTTC
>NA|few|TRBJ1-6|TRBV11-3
CASSLWGAGGNSPLHF
TGTGCCAGCAGCTTATGGGGCGCTGGGGGGAATTCACCCCTCCACTTT
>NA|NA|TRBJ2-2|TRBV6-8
CAISSRMGGTVRGELFF
TGTGCCATCAGTTCTAGGATGGGCGGGACAGTAAGAGGGGAGCTGTTTTTT
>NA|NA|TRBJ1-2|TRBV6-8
CASSYSGSGYGYTF
TGTGCCAGCAGTTACTCGGGCAGCGGCTATGGCTACACCTTC
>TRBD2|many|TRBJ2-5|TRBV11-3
CASSLGASGGPSQETQYF
TGTGCCAGCAGCTTAGGGGCTAGCGGGGGGCCCTCCCAAGAGACCCAGTACTTC
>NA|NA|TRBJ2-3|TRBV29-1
CSVAPGSHSTDTQYF
TGCAGCGTTGCCCCAGGGAGTCATAGCACAGATACGCAGTATTTT
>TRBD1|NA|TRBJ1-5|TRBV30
CAWSRDRVRGSNQPQHF
TGTGCCTGGAGTCGGGACAGGGTGAGGGGTAGCAATCAGCCCCAGCATTTT